This T cell receptor (beta chain) came from a study of blood T cell repertoires in COVID-19. At the level of the study: Sources were T cells, B-cell-depleted T cells, or PBMCs; the material itself was cDNA or gDNA.

CDR3 length: 16 residues. With V trimmed by 4 bases and J by 1 base, 3 bases remained unmatched. CDR1 is SGHDN and CDR2 is FVKESK in the germline V gene. Only in-frame clones appear in the TCRdb table, and some are missing; sequencing was by immunoSEQ multiplex PCR. The sample has 230,000 or so clones, around 90% seen once. Recovered status applied to Cohort 3 donors who had two consecutive negative PCRs. It also applied to those with clearance or with symptom resolution. The chain has TRBV14 and TRBJ2-2, with TRBD2 identical over 10 bases. The TCR comes from a woman aged 25 to 45 who had recovered from COVID-19. Sequenced sample: PBMCs or T cells enriched from blood (not recorded which). The CDR3 nucleotides are TGTGCCAGCAGCCTCCGGACTAGCGGGAACACCGGGGAGCTGTTTTTT. It encodes CASSLRTSGNTGELFF.